The TCR beta chain described here comes from a study of vaccination effects on CD4 cells after COVID-19. This clone showed up just once. Its antigen is unidentified. Germline lookup yields CDR1 KGHSH and CDR2 LQKENI. The CDR3 is made up of 13 amino acids. Trimming took off 5 bases at V and 6 bases at J, with 13 bases between the two ends. Before any sequencing was done, the ViraFEST assay used viral peptide pools to expand antigen-specific CD4+ T cells. Following 10 days of culture, CD4+ T cells were isolated. The protocol was immunoSEQ multiplex PCR, while the TCRdb copy is restricted to in-frame clones and leaves out a portion. The table shows around 31,000 clones, with roughly two thirds occurring only once.

The chain is built from TRBV18 and TRBJ1-1; D is undetermined. The sequences come from CD4+ T cells from PBMCs cultured with HCoV-229E spike peptides, collected before COVID-19 vaccination. The sequence derives from a human donor who received a COVID-19 vaccine. The CDR3 spells CASSTDSTAEAFF. CDR3 sequence (DNA): TGTGCCAGCTCAACGGACTCTACGGCTGAAGCTTTCTTT.